Presented here are 5 T cell receptor beta chains from one specimen sequenced in a study of control samples from healthy donors and cancer patients. Method: immunoSEQ multiplex PCR; TCRdb's copy keeps in-frame clones and lacks some. Of about 150,000 clones in the sample, roughly 92% were seen once. Sequencing used blood. All receptors derive from a man between 50 and 59 years old in good health.

The chain couples TRBV29-1 to TRBJ1-2; D remains unclear. The CDR3 has 10 amino acids. V lost 5 bases to trimming and J lost 1 base, with 2 bases between them. Germline CDR1 is SQVTM and CDR2 is ANQGSEA. CDR3 bases: TGCAGCGTTTTTAACTATGGCTACACCTTC. Protein sequence: CSVFNYGYTF.

This chain uses TRBV6-2 or TRBV6-3 with TRBJ2-7, with 7 bases that match TRBD1. Germline V gives CDR1 MNHEY, CDR2 SVGEGT. This CDR3 spans 16 amino acids. The V and J ends lost 6 bases and 3 bases, in that order; junction bases with no gene match: 14. The CDR3 loop is CASSLQPDRALYEQYF. CDR3 nucleotides: TGTGCCAGCAGCCTACAGCCCGACAGGGCCCTCTACGAGCAGTACTTC.

J is TRBJ1-5 and V is TRBV21-1; no check of the table's D call, TRBD1, against the DNA was made. TRBV21-1 is described as a pseudogene. The CDR3 is 18 amino acids. This chain's CDR3 is CASSQGQVCEDSNQPQHF. The CDR3 DNA reads TGTGCCAGCAGCCAGGGACAGGTTTGCGAGGATAGCAATCAGCCCCAGCATTTT.

This sequence joins TRBV29-1 and TRBJ2-6, with a weak D call TRBD1 (5 bases). CDR1 SQVTM and CDR2 ANQGSEA come from the germline V gene. Trimming pared 2 bases from V and 2 bases from J, leaving 7 bases between. This CDR3 comprises 14 residues. DNA for the CDR3: TGCAGCGTTGAAAGGGGTACTGGGGCCAACGTCCTGACTTTC. This translates into CSVERGTGANVLTF.

The CDR3 nucleotides read TGTGCCTGGAGGGCACCCACAGGGAGAGGGGGGACTGAAGCTTTCTTT. Protein sequence: CAWRAPTGRGGTEAFF. This chain connects TRBV30 to TRBJ1-1; D perhaps matches TRBD1 (6 bases). The germline gives CDR1 GTSNPN, CDR2 SVGIG (reference sequence). The V gene lost 3 bases and the J gene lost 5 bases, with 22 bases spanning the gap. This CDR3 spans 16 amino acids.